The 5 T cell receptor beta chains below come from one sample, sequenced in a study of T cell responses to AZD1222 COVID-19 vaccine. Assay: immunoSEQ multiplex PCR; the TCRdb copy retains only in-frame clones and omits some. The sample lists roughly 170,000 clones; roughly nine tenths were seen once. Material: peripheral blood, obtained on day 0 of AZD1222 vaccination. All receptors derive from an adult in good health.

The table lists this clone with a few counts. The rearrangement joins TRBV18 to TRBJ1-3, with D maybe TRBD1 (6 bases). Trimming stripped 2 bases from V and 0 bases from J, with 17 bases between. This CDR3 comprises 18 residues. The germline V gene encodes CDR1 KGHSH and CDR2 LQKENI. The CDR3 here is CASSPGGRRERSGNTIYF. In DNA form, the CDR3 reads TGTGCCAGCTCACCAGGGGGCCGAAGGGAACGCTCTGGAAACACCATATATTTT.

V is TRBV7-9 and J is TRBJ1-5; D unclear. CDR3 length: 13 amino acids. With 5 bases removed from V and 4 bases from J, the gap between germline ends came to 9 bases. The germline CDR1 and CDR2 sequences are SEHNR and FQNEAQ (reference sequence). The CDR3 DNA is TGTGCCAGCAGCCCAGAGGCTAATCAGCCCCAGCATTTT. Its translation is CASSPEANQPQHF.

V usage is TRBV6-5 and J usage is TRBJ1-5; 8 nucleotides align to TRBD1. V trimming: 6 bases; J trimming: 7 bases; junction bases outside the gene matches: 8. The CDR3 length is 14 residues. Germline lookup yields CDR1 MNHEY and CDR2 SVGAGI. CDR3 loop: CASRQGGDGQPQHF. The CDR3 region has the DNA TGTGCCAGCAGACAGGGGGGCGATGGACAGCCCCAGCATTTT.

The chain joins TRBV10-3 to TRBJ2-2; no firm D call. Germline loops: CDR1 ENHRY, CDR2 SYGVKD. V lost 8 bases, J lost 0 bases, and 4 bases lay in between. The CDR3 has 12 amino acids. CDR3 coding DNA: TGTGCCATCGGGCCGAACACCGGGGAGCTGTTTTTT. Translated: CAIGPNTGELFF.

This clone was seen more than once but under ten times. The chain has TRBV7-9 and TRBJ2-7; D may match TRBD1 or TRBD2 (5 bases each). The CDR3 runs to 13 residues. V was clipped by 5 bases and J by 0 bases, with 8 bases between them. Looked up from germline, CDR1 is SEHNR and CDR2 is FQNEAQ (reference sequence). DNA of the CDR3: TGTGCCAGCAGCCCCGGGGCCTCCTACGAGCAGTACTTC. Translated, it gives CASSPGASYEQYF.